Listed below are T cell receptor beta chains from one sample, sequenced in a study of identical twins. Via MiXCR, TCRdb re-called the 5' RACE reads, giving one row per CDR3 protein. The table has some 690,000 distinct CDR3 sequences, 21% seen once. These data also formed part of another study, on T cells expressing NK-cell markers.

Material: PBMCs. The receptor source for this set is a woman younger than 30 in good health. Each CDR3 is given with its conserved first and last residue. The D gene is left open where the match is weak. Clone size, where shown, is once, few, many, or a class for clones that have expanded.

d_call: NA
j_call: TRBJ2-7
clone_size: many
cdr3_length: 13
v_call: TRBV20-1
cdr3_nt: TGCAGTGCTAGGTTGCCTAGCTCCTACGAGCAGTACTTC
cdr3_aa: CSARLPSSYEQYF

d_call: NA
j_call: TRBJ2-7
clone_size: NA
cdr3_length: 15
v_call: TRBV7-2
cdr3_nt: TGTGCCAGCAGCTTGCGGGGTGAATTGACCTACGAGCAGTACTTC
cdr3_aa: CASSLRGELTYEQYF

d_call: TRBD1
j_call: TRBJ1-1
clone_size: NA
cdr3_length: 14
v_call: TRBV6-1
cdr3_nt: TGTGCCAGCAGGGAGACAGGGGGGAACACTGAAGCTTTCTTT
cdr3_aa: CASRETGGNTEAFF

d_call: NA
j_call: TRBJ2-3
clone_size: NA
cdr3_length: 16
v_call: TRBV20-1
cdr3_nt: TGCAGTGCTTGGGCAGGGCCAACGACTGGCGCAGATACGCAGTATTTT
cdr3_aa: CSAWAGPTTGADTQYF

d_call: NA
j_call: TRBJ1-1
clone_size: NA
cdr3_length: 15
v_call: TRBV6-5
cdr3_nt: TGTGCCAGCAGTTACTCGTTTATGGGTCACACTGAAGCTTTCTTT
cdr3_aa: CASSYSFMGHTEAFF

d_call: TRBD1
j_call: TRBJ2-2
clone_size: NA
cdr3_length: 13
v_call: TRBV5-1
cdr3_nt: TGCGCCGGCGGGACAGGGGCGACCGGGGAGCTGTTTTTT
cdr3_aa: CAGGTGATGELFF

d_call: NA
j_call: TRBJ1-1
clone_size: NA
cdr3_length: 15
v_call: TRBV5-1
cdr3_nt: TGCGCCAGCAGCTCTCGGAACAGGGTTATCACTGAAGCTTTCTTT
cdr3_aa: CASSSRNRVITEAFF

d_call: NA
j_call: TRBJ2-5
clone_size: many
cdr3_length: 14
v_call: TRBV12-3/TRBV12-4
cdr3_nt: TGTGCCAGCAGTTTAGGGGACCACCAAGAGACCCAGTACTTC
cdr3_aa: CASSLGDHQETQYF

d_call: NA
j_call: TRBJ2-6
clone_size: many
cdr3_length: 12
v_call: TRBV29-1
cdr3_nt: TGCAGCGTTAGTTCAGGGGCCAACGTCCTGACTTTC
cdr3_aa: CSVSSGANVLTF

d_call: NA
j_call: TRBJ2-1
clone_size: few
cdr3_length: 12
v_call: TRBV7-9
cdr3_nt: TGTGCCAGCAGCTTAGACCGTGGGAGTCCGTTCTTC
cdr3_aa: CASSLDRGSPFF

d_call: NA
j_call: TRBJ2-2
clone_size: few
cdr3_length: 12
v_call: TRBV5-1
cdr3_nt: TGCGCCAGCAGCTGGCGGGGCGGGGAGCTGTTTTTT
cdr3_aa: CASSWRGGELFF

d_call: TRBD2
j_call: TRBJ2-1
clone_size: NA
cdr3_length: 18
v_call: TRBV20-1
cdr3_nt: TGCAGTGCTAGAGACCTAGCGGGAGAGATACCCGAGAGGCGTGAGCAGTTCTTC
cdr3_aa: CSARDLAGEIPERREQFF

d_call: TRBD2
j_call: TRBJ2-7
clone_size: NA
cdr3_length: 13
v_call: TRBV12-3/TRBV12-4
cdr3_nt: TGTGCCAGCAGTCCCCCGGGGAGGGTCGAGCAGTACTTC
cdr3_aa: CASSPPGRVEQYF

d_call: NA
j_call: TRBJ2-5
clone_size: NA
cdr3_length: 13
v_call: TRBV7-3
cdr3_nt: TGTGCCAGTGCCCCTCGAGCCCAAGAGACCCAGTACTTC
cdr3_aa: CASAPRAQETQYF

d_call: TRBD2
j_call: TRBJ2-1
clone_size: few
cdr3_length: 16
v_call: TRBV5-6
cdr3_nt: TGTGCCAGCAGCTTATTCGAAACTAGCGGGGGGAATGAGCAGTTCTTC
cdr3_aa: CASSLFETSGGNEQFF

d_call: NA
j_call: TRBJ2-3
clone_size: few
cdr3_length: 14
v_call: TRBV9
cdr3_nt: TGTGCCAGCAGCGTCTATGGGTCCCCAGATACGCAGTATTTT
cdr3_aa: CASSVYGSPDTQYF

d_call: NA
j_call: TRBJ1-5
clone_size: NA
cdr3_length: 13
v_call: TRBV7-2
cdr3_nt: TGTGCCAGCAGCTGGACCTATAGTCAGCCCCAGCATTTT
cdr3_aa: CASSWTYSQPQHF

d_call: NA
j_call: TRBJ2-5
clone_size: NA
cdr3_length: 16
v_call: TRBV7-2
cdr3_nt: TGTGCCAGCAGCTTAGGCACGGCCGTCGGGGGCGAGACCCAGTACTTC
cdr3_aa: CASSLGTAVGGETQYF

d_call: NA
j_call: TRBJ2-2
clone_size: NA
cdr3_length: 13
v_call: TRBV12-3/TRBV12-4
cdr3_nt: TGTGCCAGCAGAGAACTAGTAACCGGGGAGCTGTTTTTT
cdr3_aa: CASRELVTGELFF

d_call: NA
j_call: TRBJ2-1
clone_size: NA
cdr3_length: 15
v_call: TRBV7-9
cdr3_nt: TGTGCCAGCAGCTTGTTGGCGGGCAGCCACAATGAGCAGTTCTTC
cdr3_aa: CASSLLAGSHNEQFF

d_call: NA
j_call: TRBJ2-2
clone_size: NA
cdr3_length: 14
v_call: TRBV7-2
cdr3_nt: TGTGCCAGCTCCCGGGTCACGAACACCGGGGAGCTGTTTTTT
cdr3_aa: CASSRVTNTGELFF

d_call: NA
j_call: TRBJ2-5
clone_size: NA
cdr3_length: 14
v_call: TRBV6-2/TRBV6-3
cdr3_nt: TGTGCCAGCGCCTTTGGGGCCCTCCAAGAGACCCAGTACTTC
cdr3_aa: CASAFGALQETQYF

d_call: TRBD2
j_call: TRBJ2-3
clone_size: few
cdr3_length: 16
v_call: TRBV3-1
cdr3_nt: TGTGCCAGCAGCCACTTAGCGGGGGGGCCGTCAGATACGCAGTATTTT
cdr3_aa: CASSHLAGGPSDTQYF

d_call: TRBD1
j_call: TRBJ2-7
clone_size: NA
cdr3_length: 13
v_call: TRBV20-1
cdr3_nt: TGCAGTGCTTGGGACAGCCCCGGAGACGAGCAGTACTTC
cdr3_aa: CSAWDSPGDEQYF

d_call: NA
j_call: TRBJ2-7
clone_size: NA
cdr3_length: 16
v_call: TRBV10-3
cdr3_nt: TGTGCCATCAGTGAGTCGGATCCCGATAAACGTAACGAGCAGTACTTC
cdr3_aa: CAISESDPDKRNEQYF

d_call: NA
j_call: TRBJ2-1
clone_size: NA
cdr3_length: 12
v_call: TRBV6-6
cdr3_nt: TGTGCCAGCAGTTACATCGAGGGGGAGCAGTTCTTC
cdr3_aa: CASSYIEGEQFF

d_call: NA
j_call: TRBJ2-2
clone_size: NA
cdr3_length: 13
v_call: TRBV20-1
cdr3_nt: TGCAGTGCTGGGGCAACAGGGACCGGGGAGCTGTTTTTT
cdr3_aa: CSAGATGTGELFF

d_call: NA
j_call: TRBJ2-3
clone_size: NA
cdr3_length: 15
v_call: TRBV12-3/TRBV12-4
cdr3_nt: TGTGCCAGCAGTTTAGTCGGGGACGACACAGATACGCAGTATTTT
cdr3_aa: CASSLVGDDTDTQYF

d_call: NA
j_call: TRBJ1-4
clone_size: NA
cdr3_length: 14
v_call: TRBV15
cdr3_nt: TGTGCCACCAGCAGAGATCCCGCACCTGAAAAACTGTTCTTT
cdr3_aa: CATSRDPAPEKLFF

d_call: TRBD1
j_call: TRBJ2-5
clone_size: NA
cdr3_length: 12
v_call: TRBV29-1
cdr3_nt: TGCAGCGAGAGCACAGGGGCCGAGACCCAGTACTTC
cdr3_aa: CSESTGAETQYF

d_call: TRBD2
j_call: TRBJ2-1
clone_size: few
cdr3_length: 18
v_call: TRBV11-1
cdr3_nt: TGTGCCAGCAGCTCCAAGAGTCCGAGTAGCGGGAGAGTGAATGAGCAGTTCTTC
cdr3_aa: CASSSKSPSSGRVNEQFF

d_call: TRBD1
j_call: TRBJ2-1
clone_size: many
cdr3_length: 13
v_call: TRBV24-1
cdr3_nt: TGTGCCACCAGGGACAGGGGGCAGAATGAGCAGTTCTTC
cdr3_aa: CATRDRGQNEQFF

d_call: NA
j_call: TRBJ2-7
clone_size: few
cdr3_length: 15
v_call: TRBV4-3
cdr3_nt: TGCGCCAGCAGCCAAGCGTGGGACGGAACCTACGAGCAGTACTTC
cdr3_aa: CASSQAWDGTYEQYF

d_call: NA
j_call: TRBJ1-1
clone_size: many
cdr3_length: 17
v_call: TRBV7-9
cdr3_nt: TGTGCCAGCAGCTATATAAAGGGACTGCCACCCGGAACTGAAGCTTTCTTT
cdr3_aa: CASSYIKGLPPGTEAFF

d_call: TRBD2
j_call: TRBJ2-7
clone_size: NA
cdr3_length: 16
v_call: TRBV9
cdr3_nt: TGTGCCAGCAGTTTAGGGGATTCGCGGGGGGGCTACGAGCAGTACTTC
cdr3_aa: CASSLGDSRGGYEQYF

d_call: NA
j_call: TRBJ1-2
clone_size: many
cdr3_length: 11
v_call: TRBV29-1
cdr3_nt: TGCAGCGTTGATAAAGTCCATGGCTACACCTTC
cdr3_aa: CSVDKVHGYTF

d_call: TRBD2
j_call: TRBJ2-5
clone_size: few
cdr3_length: 16
v_call: TRBV5-1
cdr3_nt: TGCGCCAGCAGCTTGGTGCGGCGGGGGTCACAAGAGACCCAGTACTTC
cdr3_aa: CASSLVRRGSQETQYF

d_call: TRBD2
j_call: TRBJ2-6
clone_size: few
cdr3_length: 16
v_call: TRBV27
cdr3_nt: TGTGCCAGCAGTTTATCGAGCGGGGCTGGGGCCAACGTCCTGACTTTC
cdr3_aa: CASSLSSGAGANVLTF

d_call: NA
j_call: TRBJ2-7
clone_size: many
cdr3_length: 11
v_call: TRBV12-3/TRBV12-4
cdr3_nt: TGTGCCAGCACCCCCGGCTACGAGCAGTACTTC
cdr3_aa: CASTPGYEQYF

d_call: TRBD1
j_call: TRBJ2-2
clone_size: once
cdr3_length: 16
v_call: TRBV12-3/TRBV12-4
cdr3_nt: TGTGCCAGCACCCTCACAGGGGGCCTGAACACCGGGGAGCTGTTTTTT
cdr3_aa: CASTLTGGLNTGELFF

d_call: TRBD2
j_call: TRBJ2-1
clone_size: NA
cdr3_length: 16
v_call: TRBV20-1
cdr3_nt: TGCAGTGCTAGAGATCCCGTAGCGGGAACCTACAATGAGCAGTTCTTC
cdr3_aa: CSARDPVAGTYNEQFF

d_call: NA
j_call: TRBJ1-1
clone_size: NA
cdr3_length: 14
v_call: TRBV12-3/TRBV12-4
cdr3_nt: TGTGCCAGCACCCCCTCAGGGGAATCCACTGAAGCTTTCTTT
cdr3_aa: CASTPSGESTEAFF

d_call: NA
j_call: TRBJ1-4
clone_size: NA
cdr3_length: 13
v_call: TRBV29-1
cdr3_nt: TGCAGTGTAGTGGGCCAGTTTAATGAAAAACTGTTTTTT
cdr3_aa: CSVVGQFNEKLFF

d_call: NA
j_call: TRBJ2-7
clone_size: NA
cdr3_length: 13
v_call: TRBV27
cdr3_nt: TGTGCCAGCAGTCGTAGTATAAACTACGAGCAGTACTTC
cdr3_aa: CASSRSINYEQYF

d_call: NA
j_call: TRBJ2-1
clone_size: many
cdr3_length: 15
v_call: TRBV24-1
cdr3_nt: TGTGCCACCAGTGATTCGTCAGGGATTAGGAATGAGCAGTTCTTC
cdr3_aa: CATSDSSGIRNEQFF

d_call: NA
j_call: TRBJ2-1
clone_size: NA
cdr3_length: 16
v_call: TRBV10-3
cdr3_nt: TGTGCCATCAGCGAACCTGGGACTCCAAAAAGGGATGAGCAGTTCTTC
cdr3_aa: CAISEPGTPKRDEQFF

d_call: NA
j_call: TRBJ2-7
clone_size: NA
cdr3_length: 14
v_call: TRBV9
cdr3_nt: TGTGCCAGCAGCGTAGCTCAGGCAGGCTACGAGCAGTACTTC
cdr3_aa: CASSVAQAGYEQYF

d_call: TRBD2
j_call: TRBJ2-1
clone_size: many
cdr3_length: 15
v_call: TRBV5-1
cdr3_nt: TGCGCCAGCAGCTTGGGACTAGCGGGAGAAAATGAGCAGTTCTTC
cdr3_aa: CASSLGLAGENEQFF

d_call: TRBD2
j_call: TRBJ2-5
clone_size: NA
cdr3_length: 16
v_call: TRBV6-5
cdr3_nt: TGTGCCAGCAGTTACAGCGAGCGGGGGCTGGGGGAGACCCAGTACTTC
cdr3_aa: CASSYSERGLGETQYF

d_call: NA
j_call: TRBJ2-7
clone_size: NA
cdr3_length: 12
v_call: TRBV5-1
cdr3_nt: TGCGCCAGCAGCCCTCGAGGGGCCGAGCAGTACTTC
cdr3_aa: CASSPRGAEQYF

d_call: NA
j_call: TRBJ1-2
clone_size: few
cdr3_length: 14
v_call: TRBV6-5
cdr3_nt: TGTGCCAGCAGTTACGGGCAGCTAGAATATGGCTACACCTTC
cdr3_aa: CASSYGQLEYGYTF

d_call: TRBD2
j_call: TRBJ2-7
clone_size: many
cdr3_length: 16
v_call: TRBV12-3/TRBV12-4
cdr3_nt: TGTGCCAGCAGTCGCCCTACTAGCGGGTCATCCTACGAGCAGTACTTC
cdr3_aa: CASSRPTSGSSYEQYF

d_call: TRBD1
j_call: TRBJ2-7
clone_size: NA
cdr3_length: 15
v_call: TRBV11-1
cdr3_nt: TGTGCCAGCAGCTTCCCCGGGACAGGGAACTACGAGCAGTACTTC
cdr3_aa: CASSFPGTGNYEQYF

d_call: NA
j_call: TRBJ1-6
clone_size: NA
cdr3_length: 15
v_call: TRBV5-1
cdr3_nt: TGCGCCAGCGGCCGTGAAGGGTTCTATAATTCACCCCTCCACTTT
cdr3_aa: CASGREGFYNSPLHF

d_call: NA
j_call: TRBJ1-1
clone_size: many
cdr3_length: 15
v_call: TRBV7-3
cdr3_nt: TGTGCCAGCAGCTTAACCGGGACGTTGAACACTGAAGCTTTCTTT
cdr3_aa: CASSLTGTLNTEAFF

d_call: TRBD2
j_call: TRBJ2-5
clone_size: once
cdr3_length: 18
v_call: TRBV3-1
cdr3_nt: TGTGCCAGCAGCCAAGTGTTAGCGGGAGGTTTTAAGGGCGAGACCCAGTACTTC
cdr3_aa: CASSQVLAGGFKGETQYF

d_call: NA
j_call: TRBJ2-7
clone_size: many
cdr3_length: 14
v_call: TRBV30
cdr3_nt: TGTGCCTGGAGTGTAAAGGGATCAGTCTACGAGCAGTACTTC
cdr3_aa: CAWSVKGSVYEQYF